This T cell receptor beta chain was obtained from a study of shared clonotypes between healthy human individuals. TCRdb keeps only in-frame clones here, not all; method: immunoSEQ multiplex PCR. This table holds 2 million to 2.5 million clones, approximately 96% found once. This receptor was obtained from a young man in good health. The sample consisted of naive CD4+ T cells sorted from blood. The sample's subset: CD45RA+ positively selected.

The CDR3 DNA reads TGTGCCACCAGCAGAGACAGGTGGGACTATGGCTACACCTTC. The encoded protein is CATSRDRWDYGYTF. The chain uses TRBV15 and TRBJ1-2, with D unclear. The CDR3 is made up of 14 amino acids. Germline V CDR1 and CDR2: LNHNV, YYDKDF (reference sequence). V lost 0 bases and J 3 bases, leaving 8 bases between the germline ends.